What follows describes a single T cell receptor beta chain. The antigen remains undetermined. Sequencing used immunoSEQ multiplex PCR; TCRdb keeps in-frame clones, though not all of them. The sample lists approximately 120,000 clones; more than 80% were seen once. These data are taken from a study of identifying expanded T cells in peripheral blood. Study observations and caveats: Technical replicates showed about 1.1 changed clones; about two weeks roughly 18; four weeks 19. Across healthy donors, higher total template counts meant significantly greater roughly 2-week count variance.

Healthy donors had no documented immune events, such as infections, while sampled. The receptor comes from a person aged 18-70 years in good health. Sequencing input: blood.

The CDR3 nucleotides read TGCGCCAGCAGCCAAGGGACACTGAGCTCCTACAATGAGCAGTTCTTC. The encoded protein is CASSQGTLSSYNEQFF. The chain couples TRBV4-3 to TRBJ2-1, with D perhaps matching TRBD1 (5 bases). Trimming stripped 1 base from V and 0 bases from J, with 10 bases between. The length of the CDR3 is 16 residues. Germline-derived CDR1 and CDR2 are LGHNA and YSLEER.